The 27 T cell receptor beta chains in this list originate from one sample, sequenced in a study of T cell responses to AZD1222 COVID-19 vaccine. The method was immunoSEQ multiplex PCR; TCRdb's version includes in-frame clones alone and lacks a portion of them. This sample yields about 200,000 clones, of which 85% to 95% are seen a single time; 0.95% to 1.1% belongs to the top ten. Here the sequenced sample was peripheral blood, taken on day 0 of MenACWY control vaccination. The receptors shown here come from an adult in good health.

The chain uses TRBV21-1 and TRBJ1-5. TRBV21-1 is termed a pseudogene. This CDR3 spans 13 amino acids. CDR3 bases: TGTGCCTCCATAGTGGGTGGCAATCAGCCCCAGCATTTT. The encoded protein is CASIVGGNQPQHF.

This rearrangement joins TRBV5-1 to TRBJ2-1; TRBD2 agrees at 10 bases. Germline CDR1 SGHRS, CDR2 YFSETQ. This CDR3 has 14 amino acids. With 5 bases clipped from V and 5 bases from J, the junction kept 4 bases outside the gene matches. The CDR3 coding sequence is TGCGCCAGCAGGTTAGCGGGGGGTAACAATGAGCAGTTCTTC. Translation: CASRLAGGNNEQFF.

This clone was counted once. V and J are TRBV5-1 and TRBJ2-5; no clear D. Germline lookup yields CDR1 SGHRS and CDR2 YFSETQ. V was clipped by 1 base and J by 2 bases, with 6 bases between them. This CDR3 spans 13 amino acids. As DNA, the CDR3 is TGCGCCAGCAGCTTGCCACTTCAAGAGACCCAGTACTTC. Protein product: CASSLPLQETQYF.

The rearrangement joins TRBV6-2 or TRBV6-3 to TRBJ1-2; D gene ambiguous. The CDR3 is made up of 14 amino acids. In germline, CDR1 is MNHEY, CDR2 SVGEGT. V was trimmed by 6 bases and J by 0 bases, leaving 11 bases between them. Written as DNA, the CDR3 is TGTGCCAGCAGGTACAGACCGACTAACTATGGCTACACCTTC. Its translation: CASRYRPTNYGYTF.

The chain has TRBV29-1 and TRBJ1-2; D uncertain. The germline CDR1 and CDR2 sequences are SQVTM and ANQGSEA. The CDR3 spans 13 residues. The V gene lost 1 base and the J gene lost 5 bases, with 11 bases spanning the gap. For the CDR3, the DNA is TGCAGCGTTGAAGGGGGTACGGTTTATGGCTACACCTTC. Translated: CSVEGGTVYGYTF.

The chain joins TRBV6-5 to TRBJ1-5, with D possibly TRBD1 on 5 matching bases. The CDR3 sequence is 14 residues long. V was cut by 7 bases and J by 5 bases, with 15 bases left in between. Germline V gives CDR1 MNHEY, CDR2 SVGAGI. For the CDR3, the DNA is TGTGCCAGCACCATCCGGGACCGCGATCAGCCCCAGCATTTT. This codes for CASTIRDRDQPQHF.

This chain links TRBV5-6 with TRBJ1-2; no clear D gene. Trimming cost V 2 bases and J 5 bases, with 7 bases left between them. Germline V lookup: CDR1 SGHDT, CDR2 YYEEEE. This CDR3 comprises 12 residues. CDR3 sequence reads: CASSLSGYGYTF. As DNA, the CDR3 is TGTGCCAGCAGCTTATCAGGTTATGGCTACACCTTC.

V usage is TRBV6-5 and J usage is TRBJ2-7; D remains unclear. Germline CDR1 MNHEY, CDR2 SVGAGI. V lost 8 bases and J 3 bases, leaving 17 bases between the germline ends. The CDR3 runs 14 residues. The CDR3 bases are TGTGCCAGCGAGAAAATCCCAGACCTCTACGAGCAGTACTTC. Protein product: CASEKIPDLYEQYF.

The chain uses TRBV6-5 and TRBJ1-2, with D unclear. V lost 2 bases and J 8 bases, leaving 12 bases between the germline ends. Germline CDR1 reads MNHEY; CDR2 reads SVGAGI. The CDR3 length is 13 residues. CDR3 sequence reads: CASSYELMGGYTF. The CDR3 DNA reads as TGTGCCAGCAGTTACGAGCTGATGGGGGGCTACACCTTC.

Comment on this clone: Other DNA variants within this sample encode the same CDR3. V usage is TRBV18 and J usage is TRBJ2-5; no definite D call. The CDR3 runs to 13 residues. Germline CDR1 reads KGHSH; CDR2 reads LQKENI. V lost 3 bases to trimming and J lost 2 bases, with 7 bases between them. CDR3 DNA: TGTGCCAGCTCACCCGGGTCTCAAGAGACCCAGTACTTC. This encodes CASSPGSQETQYF.

The V and J genes are TRBV6-2 or TRBV6-3 and TRBJ1-2; 9 bases agree with TRBD1. CDR1 and CDR2 from the germline V gene are MNHEY and SVGEGT. The length of the CDR3 is 14 residues. J was trimmed by 5 bases and V by 3 bases; bases with no gene match: 4. The CDR3 coding sequence is TGTGCCAGCAGTTATGCCGGACAGGGGTATGGCTACACCTTC. Amino acid sequence: CASSYAGQGYGYTF.

The chain links TRBV9 to TRBJ2-7, with a weak D call TRBD2 (6 bases). Germline loops: CDR1 SGDLS, CDR2 YYNGEE. The ends were cut back, 4 bases at V and 6 bases at J, with 11 bases in the middle. CDR3 length: 12 residues. The CDR3 nucleotides read TGTGCCAGCAGCCCCGGGGGTGGCGAGCAGTACTTC. It yields the protein CASSPGGGEQYF.

The gene calls are TRBV5-1 and TRBJ2-2; a possible D gene is TRBD2 (6 bases). Trimming pared 1 base from V and 6 bases from J, leaving 13 bases between. The CDR3 extends over 15 amino acids. The germline V gene has CDR1 SGHRS and CDR2 YFSETQ. Written as DNA, the CDR3 is TGCGCCAGCAGCTTGTCCGGACTAAGCGCCGGGGAGCTGTTTTTT. Protein product: CASSLSGLSAGELFF.

The V and J genes are TRBV28 and TRBJ1-2; D is possibly TRBD1 (6 bases). Germline V CDR1 and CDR2: MDHEN, SYDVKM. The CDR3 covers 13 residues. The V end lost 6 bases, the J end lost 6 bases, and 14 bases lay between the germline ends. CDR3 in amino acids: CASRPPGADGYTF. The CDR3 bases are TGTGCCAGCAGGCCACCGGGGGCGGATGGCTACACCTTC.

This chain links TRBV3-1 (or the pseudogene TRBV3-2) with TRBJ1-5, with unresolved D. V lost 4 bases and J lost 0, with 7 bases in between. Germline V gene data show CDR1 as LGHDT and CDR2 as YNNKEL (reference sequence). The CDR3 length is 14 residues. The CDR3 is CASSRRNSNQPQHF. The DNA for the CDR3 is TGTGCCAGCAGCCGACGGAATAGCAATCAGCCCCAGCATTTT.

The J gene is TRBJ2-2, the V gene TRBV11-2, with 8 bases that match TRBD1. J was trimmed by 4 bases and V by 3 bases; bases with no gene match: 1. CDR1 is SGHAT and CDR2 is FQNNGV in the germline V gene. This CDR3 comprises 14 residues. CDR3 nucleotides: TGTGCCAGCAGCTTCACAGGGGGCACCGGGGAGCTGTTTTTT. Its translation is CASSFTGGTGELFF.

A remark on this clone: One end of the junction fails to match germline, which may point to a read error. The J gene is TRBJ1-5, the V gene TRBV19, with TRBD1 identical over 8 bases. Germline assignment: CDR1 LNHDA and CDR2 SQIVND (reference sequence). CDR3 length equals 14 residues. The CDR3 reads CASSEAGGNRPQHF. CDR3 coding DNA: TGTGCCAGTAGTGAGGCAGGGGGCAATCGGCCCCAGCATTTT. The whole variable domain, remainder taken from reference TRBV19 and TRBJ1-5, is DGGITQSPKYLFRKEGQNVTLSCEQNLNHDAMYWYRQDPGQGLRLIYYSQIVNDFQKGDIAEGYSVSREKKESFPLTVTSAQKNPTAFYLCASSEAGGNRPQHFGDGTRLSIL.

This chain joins TRBV6-6 and TRBJ2-5; D remains unclear. The CDR3 runs 13 residues. Trimming shortened V by 0 bases and J by 3 bases, and 5 bases separated the two germline ends. Germline assignment: CDR1 MNHNY and CDR2 SVGAGI (reference sequence). In nucleotides, the CDR3 is TGTGCCAGCAGTTACTCGCAGGAAGAGACCCAGTACTTC. Translated, it gives CASSYSQEETQYF.

This clone was recorded only once. This chain connects TRBV19 to TRBJ2-1; a weak D match, TRBD1 (6 bases). Per the germline V gene, CDR1 is LNHDA and CDR2 is SQIVND (reference sequence). The CDR3 extends over 13 amino acids. The germline V and J ends were trimmed by 5 bases and 6 bases, with 11 bases remaining between them. CDR3 DNA sequence: TGTGCCAGTAGTGGACAGTCAGGCAATGAGCAGTTCTTC. It codes for CASSGQSGNEQFF.

This sequence joins TRBV4-3 and TRBJ1-1; D gene uncertain. Trimming took 2 bases from V and 0 from J, leaving 10 bases between them. Per the germline V gene, CDR1 is LGHNA and CDR2 is YSLEER. The CDR3 has 15 residues. CDR3 amino acids: CASSQRHRMNTEAFF. The CDR3 coding sequence is TGCGCCAGCAGCCAACGCCACCGAATGAACACTGAAGCTTTCTTT.

The chain has TRBV6-5 and TRBJ2-2, with D perhaps matching TRBD2 (5 bases). The germline CDR1 and CDR2 sequences are MNHEY and SVGAGI. This CDR3 comprises 13 residues. V was clipped by 8 bases and J by 7 bases, with 14 bases between them. CDR3 amino acids: CASSGVVDGELFF. CDR3 nucleotides: TGTGCCAGCTCCGGGGTCGTGGACGGGGAGCTGTTTTTT.

The rearrangement links TRBV5-1 to TRBJ1-6; 8 bases are shared with TRBD1. Losses at the gene ends were 4 bases for V and 4 bases for J; bases not matched to a gene: 4. The CDR3 spans 15 residues. Per the germline V gene, CDR1 is SGHRS and CDR2 is YFSETQ. CDR3 loop: CASSPTGGYNSPLHF. In DNA, the CDR3 is TGCGCCAGCAGCCCAACAGGGGGGTATAATTCACCCCTCCACTTT.

This clone came up once. The rearrangement uses TRBV2 and TRBJ1-5; 7 bases are shared with TRBD1. This CDR3 region has 13 residues. The J segment lost 6 bases and the V segment lost 3 bases, leaving 2 bases of the junction unmatched. The germline V gene has CDR1 SNHLY and CDR2 FYNNEI. CDR3 nucleotide sequence: TGTGCCAGCAGTGATGACAGGGCTCAGCCCCAGCATTTT. Amino acid sequence: CASSDDRAQPQHF.

This chain links TRBV5-5 with TRBJ1-4; TRBD1 might be the D (5 bases). This CDR3 is 15 amino acids long. Looked up from germline, CDR1 is SGHKS and CDR2 is YYEKEE (reference sequence). V was clipped by 1 base and J by 7 bases, with 14 bases between them. CDR3 DNA: TGTGCCAGCAGCTTGAATCAGGGAATTGGTGAAAAACTGTTTTTT. This sequence encodes CASSLNQGIGEKLFF.

This clone was observed once. The chain combines TRBV6-4 with TRBJ2-7; the match to TRBD1 covers 9 bases. Unmatched junction bases numbered 9, after V lost 2 bases and J lost 4 bases. CDR1 MRHNA and CDR2 SNTAGT come from the germline V gene. The CDR3 is made up of 16 amino acids. CDR3 in DNA: TGTGCCAGCAGTGACCCAACAGGGGGCAGGAGTTACGAGCAGTACTTC. Translation: CASSDPTGGRSYEQYF.

This clone was counted only a few times. The chain joins TRBV12-3 or TRBV12-4 to TRBJ2-5, with D tentatively TRBD1 or TRBD2 (5 bases each). CDR3 length equals 12 residues. Trimming removed 8 bases from V and 5 bases from J, with 12 bases in between. The CDR3 reads CASSRDLETQYF. CDR3 bases: TGTGCCAGCTCCAGGGACCTGGAGACCCAGTACTTC.

In its sample, this clone was seen a few times. This sequence joins TRBV19 and TRBJ1-2; D not certain. Trimming took off 0 bases at V and 4 bases at J, with 12 bases between the two ends. This CDR3 is 15 amino acids long. CDR1 is LNHDA, CDR2 SQIVND, per germline (reference sequence). As DNA, the CDR3 is TGTGCCAGTAGTATAGATTTTCTTGAGGGCTATGGCTACACCTTC. This gives the protein CASSIDFLEGYGYTF.